The clone carrying this T cell receptor beta chain was seen only a few times. The sample originates from a study of blood T cells in healthy people across ages. Germline assignment: CDR1 SGHTA and CDR2 FQGTGA. J gave up 6 bases and V 6 bases, and 7 bases lay outside the gene matches. The CDR3 has 15 residues. A second PCR, run for about 7 to 11 cycles, used a sample-barcoded 5' primer plus a J-beta primer mix. TCRdb re-analysed the 5' RACE reads in MiXCR, keeping a single row per CDR3 protein. The repertoire consists of about 930,000 distinct CDR3 sequences, with 25% to 30% occurring once and the leading ten covering roughly a tenth. A further study also used this sample, focusing on T cells of mothers and their children.

This receptor was identified in a woman aged 40 to 50 in good health. This chain connects TRBV7-3 to TRBJ2-2; 10 nucleotides agree with TRBD1. The source material was blood. This CDR3 reads CASRETTGGPGELFF. The CDR3 coding sequence is TGTGCCAGCAGGGAAACGACAGGGGGCCCCGGGGAGCTGTTTTTT.